Detailed here is one TCR beta chain. This record comes from a study of cytotoxic CD8 clonotypes in ibrutinib-treated CLL. Deep sequencing aimed at 1 in 200,000 to 1 in 1 million T cells' resolution. The repertoire was sequenced with immunoSEQ multiplex PCR; TCRdb's copy has only in-frame clones and lacks some. Of just over 200,000 clones listed, more than 70% are singletons. The clonotype originates from a human donor with chronic lymphocytic leukemia. Source: PBMCs, taken after 12 months of ibrutinib treatment.

The CDR3 sequence is CASSPPTGVDGYTF. As DNA, the CDR3 is TGTGCCAGCTCACCACCTACAGGGGTTGATGGCTACACCTTC. The V and J genes are TRBV18 and TRBJ1-2, with 7 bases that match TRBD1. CDR1 is KGHSH, CDR2 LQKENI, per germline. The V and J ends lost 0 bases and 6 bases, in that order; junction bases with no gene match: 4. The CDR3 covers 14 residues.